This TCR beta chain was sequenced for a study of OX40 agonist ivuxolimab in advanced cancers. Study background: Patients with hepatocellular carcinoma, melanoma, renal cell or head and neck cancer made up the dose-escalation patients. Study-wide points: Some patients who did not respond also had low normalized T-cell clonal expansion. Expanded peripheral T cell antigen specificity was not determined.

With respect to this clone: As yet, its antigen is unknown.

Germline V gene data show CDR1 as SGHNT and CDR2 as YYREEE (reference sequence). Deletions cut 4 bases from V and 4 bases from J, with 11 bases between. The CDR3 runs 13 residues. Measured with immunoSEQ multiplex PCR; TCRdb has only the in-frame clones, and not every one. The sample consists of tens of thousands of clones, less than 90% of them appearing once. This receptor was identified in an adult with an advanced solid tumor such as melanoma, head and neck, liver or kidney cancer. The chain employs TRBV5-4 and TRBJ1-1; D is uncertain. The sequenced sample was CD4+ or CD8+ T cells sorted from blood, obtained in a trial of the OX40 agonist ivuxolimab. The CDR3 nucleotides read TGTGCCAGCAGCCCCTCCGGGCCCACTGAAGCTTTCTTT. Protein product: CASSPSGPTEAFF.